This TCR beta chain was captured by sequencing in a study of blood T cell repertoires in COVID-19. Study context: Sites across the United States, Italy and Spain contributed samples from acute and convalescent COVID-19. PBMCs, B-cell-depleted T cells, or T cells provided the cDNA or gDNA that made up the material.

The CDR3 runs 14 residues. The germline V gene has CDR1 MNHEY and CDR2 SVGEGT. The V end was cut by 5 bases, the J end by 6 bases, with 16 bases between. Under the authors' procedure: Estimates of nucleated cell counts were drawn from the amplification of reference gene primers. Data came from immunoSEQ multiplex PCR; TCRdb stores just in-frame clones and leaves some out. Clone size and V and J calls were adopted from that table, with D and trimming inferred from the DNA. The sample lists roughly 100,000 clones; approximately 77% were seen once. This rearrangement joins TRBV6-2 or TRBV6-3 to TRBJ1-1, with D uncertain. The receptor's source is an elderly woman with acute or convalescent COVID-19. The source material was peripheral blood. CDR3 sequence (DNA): TGTGCCAGCAGTGGCCCGACATTGTTCGCTGAAGCTTTCTTT. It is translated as CASSGPTLFAEAFF.